Presented here are 26 T cell receptor beta chains from one specimen sequenced in a study of T cells expressing NK-cell markers. TCRdb re-called the 5' RACE reads; one entry per CDR3 protein, DNA not given. The sample data list more than 90,000 distinct CDR3 sequences. Specimen: blood T cells: a sorted CD56 or NKG2C T cell subset, CD4+ or CD8+ T cells, or bulk PBMC T cells (not recorded which). All receptors come from a woman aged 18-70 years in good health.

This chain connects TRBV6-1 to TRBJ2-1. Per germline, CDR1 MNHNS and CDR2 SASEGT. The CDR3 runs to 13 residues. CDR3 amino acids: CASSPTSGGEQFF.

V is TRBV4-3 and J is TRBJ1-2; TCRdb reports TRBD1, a call that lacks DNA to check it against. This CDR3 has 18 amino acids. Germline V gene lookup returns CDR1 LGHNA and CDR2 YSLEER. CDR3: CASSQDLQGTGGYYGYTF.

The V call is TRBV30, the J call TRBJ2-3; there is no DNA to check the TCRdb D call of TRBD2. Germline CDR1 is GTSNPN and CDR2 is SVGIG (reference sequence). The CDR3 length is 16 residues. CDR3 protein: CAWSAHPGLTTDTQYF.

The V call is TRBV25-1, the J call TRBJ2-1; TCRdb proposes TRBD1, but this gene call is untestable without DNA. There are 16 residues in the CDR3. Germline V gene data show CDR1 as MGHDK and CDR2 as SYGVNS. This chain's CDR3 is CASSEFGDIGENEQFF.

The chain recombines TRBV6-4 with TRBJ2-1; lacking DNA, the TRBD2 call made by TCRdb goes unchecked. The CDR3 loop spans 14 amino acids. Germline V CDR1 and CDR2: MRHNA, SNTAGT. The CDR3 loop is CASSLAEGGHEQFF.

This sequence joins TRBV19 and TRBJ2-7; TCRdb picks TRBD2, but there is no DNA to check that call. Germline CDR1 LNHDA, CDR2 SQIVND (reference sequence). CDR3 size: 13 residues. The CDR3: CASSITGAYEQYF.

V and J are TRBV9 and TRBJ2-3; checking the TCRdb D call of TRBD2 is not possible without DNA. Germline V gives CDR1 SGDLS, CDR2 YYNGEE. The CDR3 contains 17 residues. The CDR3 sequence is CASSVVSLGGDADTQYF.

The V and J genes are TRBV20-1 and TRBJ2-1; TCRdb names TRBD1, which stays unverified in the absence of DNA. The CDR3 is 14 amino acids. The germline CDR1 and CDR2 sequences are DFQATT and SNEGSKA (reference sequence). This CDR3 reads CSARTGLWGDEQFF.

The CDR3 spells CASSQVTGSPLHF. J is TRBJ1-6 and V is TRBV14. The CDR3 is made up of 13 amino acids. CDR1 is SGHDN and CDR2 is FVKESK in the germline V gene.

The CDR3 region is CASTETGNGELGYTF. The V call is TRBV6-1, the J call TRBJ1-2; without DNA, the TCRdb call of TRBD1 cannot be checked. The CDR3 spans 15 residues. CDR1 is MNHNS, CDR2 SASEGT, per germline.

The chain joins TRBV28 to TRBJ2-7. Germline CDR1 reads MDHEN; CDR2 reads SYDVKM. This CDR3 has 13 amino acids. The CDR3 spells CASSHGLPYEQYF.

The J gene is TRBJ1-1, the V gene TRBV6-5. CDR1 and CDR2 (germline): MNHEY, SVGAGI. The CDR3 sequence is 13 residues long. The CDR3 protein is CASSYGVITEAFF.

The rearrangement links TRBV7-9 to TRBJ2-7; TCRdb calls TRBD2, which cannot be checked without DNA. Germline V gene lookup returns CDR1 SEHNR and CDR2 FQNEAQ (reference sequence). The CDR3 covers 12 residues. CDR3 loop: CAVASGSSEQYF.

The CDR3 sequence: CASSSTGLDNEQFF. V usage is TRBV5-4 and J usage is TRBJ2-1; TCRdb's D call of TRBD2 is untestable without DNA. The CDR3 consists of 14 residues. Germline lookup yields CDR1 SGHNT and CDR2 YYREEE (reference sequence).

CDR3 sequence reads: CASSPGLAGLRDEQFF. The chain employs TRBV7-9 and TRBJ2-1; TCRdb's D call, TRBD2, is unchecked because there is no DNA. This CDR3 has 16 amino acids. Germline V gene sequence: CDR1 SEHNR, CDR2 FQNEAQ (reference sequence).

The rearrangement uses TRBV4-1 and TRBJ2-2. The CDR3 totals 13 residues. CDR1 and CDR2 from the germline V gene are MGHRA and YSYEKL. The CDR3 protein is CASSQDPGGELFF.

This chain connects TRBV12-3 or TRBV12-4 to TRBJ2-7; lacking DNA, the TRBD2 call made by TCRdb goes unchecked. This CDR3 region has 13 residues. The CDR3 sequence is CASSWSSADSQYF.

CDR3: CASSLSSGSYEQYF. V gene TRBV12-3 or TRBV12-4 combines with J gene TRBJ2-7; the TCRdb call, TRBD2, lacks DNA for checking. The CDR3 extends over 14 amino acids.

J is TRBJ1-2 and V is TRBV20-1; the D call from TCRdb, TRBD1, cannot be confirmed without DNA. Germline V gene data show CDR1 as DFQATT and CDR2 as SNEGSKA (reference sequence). This CDR3 has 15 amino acids. This chain's CDR3 is CSARQDRGGGYGYTF.

V is TRBV24-1 and J is TRBJ2-1; no DNA is available, so the TRBD1 call from TCRdb remains unchecked. From germline, CDR1 is KGHDR and CDR2 SFDVKD. CDR3 length: 13 amino acids. CDR3 region: CATAPSGGTEQFF.

This chain joins TRBV5-1 and TRBJ1-5; TCRdb's D call of TRBD1 is untestable without DNA. Germline CDR1 and CDR2: SGHRS and YFSETQ. This CDR3 has 15 amino acids. CDR3 amino acids: CASSSPWPGNQPQHF.

This chain uses TRBV4-3 with TRBJ2-1; TCRdb proposes TRBD2, but this gene call is untestable without DNA. This CDR3 is built from 19 residues. Germline values: CDR1 LGHNA, CDR2 YSLEER. The CDR3 reads CASSQDPLPTSGGRNEQFF.

V gene TRBV7-8 combines with J gene TRBJ1-6; lacking DNA, the TRBD1 call made by TCRdb goes unchecked. The CDR3 runs to 13 residues. CDR1 is SGHVS and CDR2 is FQNEAQ in the germline V gene. The CDR3 region is CASSLTVQEPLHF.

J is TRBJ2-1 and V is TRBV24-1; TCRdb lists TRBD2, though no DNA is available to test this call. The CDR3 extends over 15 amino acids. Germline V lookup: CDR1 KGHDR, CDR2 SFDVKD. CDR3 protein: CASARASSSMDEQFF.

This sequence joins TRBV11-2 and TRBJ2-7. The CDR3 has 12 residues. Germline CDR1 SGHAT, CDR2 FQNNGV. The CDR3 reads CASSFGSHEQYF. Variable domain in full (rest from reference TRBV11-2 and TRBJ2-7): EAGVAQSPRYKIIEKRQSVAFWCNPISGHATLYWYQQILGQGPKLLIQFQNNGVVDDSQLPKDRFSAERLKGVDSTLKIQPAKLEDSAVYLCASSFGSHEQYFGPGTRLTVT.

The CDR3 sequence: CSVERAGNTEAFF. The chain is built from TRBV29-1 and TRBJ1-1. Germline CDR1 SQVTM, CDR2 ANQGSEA. CDR3 size: 13 residues.